One sample yielded the 5 T cell receptor beta chains listed below, sequenced in a study of identical twins. Using its own MiXCR run on the 5' RACE reads, TCRdb lists one record per CDR3 protein. The sample shows 400,000 to 500,000 distinct CDR3 sequences, approximately 18% of them seen only once. The sample was naive T cells sorted from blood. These TCRs come from a man aged 50 to 60 in good health.

This clonotype was observed many times. The rearrangement links TRBV24-1 to TRBJ2-1, with 9 positions matching TRBD2. The V segment lost 3 bases and the J segment 9 bases; nucleotides outside the gene matches: 5. CDR3 length equals 14 residues. Germline-derived CDR1 and CDR2 are KGHDR and SFDVKD. Written as DNA, the CDR3 is TGTGCCACCAGTGATGCGGGACTAGCATCTGAGCAGTTCTTC. Amino acids: CATSDAGLASEQFF.

The chain has TRBV25-1 and TRBJ2-7, with D perhaps TRBD2 (6 bases). The CDR3 runs 15 residues. Germline V CDR1 and CDR2: MGHDK, SYGVNS. With 1 base removed from V and 2 bases from J, the gap between germline ends came to 12 bases. CDR3 sequence reads: CASSESGVVPYEQYF. CDR3 sequence (DNA): TGTGCCAGCAGTGAATCGGGGGTGGTCCCCTACGAGCAGTACTTC.

This clonotype was seen many times. The chain joins TRBV6-2 or TRBV6-3 to TRBJ2-1; 10 bases agree with TRBD2. Germline-derived CDR1 and CDR2 are MNHEY and SVGEGT. V shed 7 bases and J 8 bases; nucleotides not matched to a gene: 5. The length of the CDR3 is 13 residues. CDR3 sequence: CASTKREGYEQFF. The CDR3 nucleotides are TGTGCCAGCACTAAGCGGGAGGGCTATGAGCAGTTCTTC.

The rearrangement uses TRBV2 and TRBJ2-7; D tentatively fits TRBD1 or TRBD2 (6 bases each). V was trimmed by 5 bases and J by 3 bases, leaving 17 bases between them. This CDR3 has 15 amino acids. Germline V lookup: CDR1 SNHLY, CDR2 FYNNEI. In DNA form, the CDR3 reads TGTGCCAGCAGTTATCGGGGGCCACCGAGCTACGAGCAGTACTTC. Protein product: CASSYRGPPSYEQYF. Together with reference TRBV2 and TRBJ2-7, the CDR3 gives the full variable domain: EPEVTQTPSHQVTQMGQEVILRCVPISNHLYFYWYRQILGQKVEFLVSFYNNEISEKSEIFDDQFSVERPDGSNFTLKIRSTKLEDSAMYFCASSYRGPPSYEQYFGPGTRLTVT.

This clonotype came up a few times. This chain uses TRBV7-2 with TRBJ1-4; no definite D call. The ends were cut back, 1 base at V and 2 bases at J, with 8 bases in the middle. The CDR3 has 15 amino acids. Germline CDR1 SGHTA, CDR2 FQGNSA. This CDR3 is CASSLVGRTNEKLFF. CDR3 DNA sequence: TGTGCCAGCAGCTTAGTGGGTCGGACTAATGAAAAACTGTTTTTT. Together with reference TRBV7-2 and TRBJ1-4, the CDR3 gives the full variable domain: GAGVSQSPSNKVTEKGKDVELRCDPISGHTALYWYRQSLGQGLEFLIYFQGNSAPDKSGLPSDRFSAERTGGSVSTLTIQRTQQEDSAVYLCASSLVGRTNEKLFFGSGTQLSVL.